The clone carrying this T cell receptor beta chain was seen once. Its specificity is not known. CD4+ cell separation produced CD45RA+ naive and CD45RA-negative memory subsets. This sample is drawn from a study of shared clonotypes between healthy human individuals. Study outcomes and limitations: Naive subsets generally exceeded memory subsets in estimated richness.

Original processing notes: ImmunoSEQ gave junction-only sequences without quality scores, so filtering differed. Clones were read by immunoSEQ multiplex PCR, and TCRdb kept only the in-frame ones, dropping some. The D gene and trimming were derived from the DNA, and the V and J assignments and clone size from that table. The sample has roughly 2 million clones; around 95% are singletons. V dropped 10 bases and J dropped 5 bases, with 15 bases sitting between them. The CDR3 has 12 residues. Per the germline V gene, CDR1 is ENHRY and CDR2 is SYGVKD. The V call is TRBV10-3, the J call TRBJ2-7; D is undetermined. Sequenced: naive CD4+ T cells sorted from blood. Subset specified: CD45RA+ positively selected. The sequence was obtained from a man aged 18 to 30 in good health. CDR3 residues: CATGPVAHEQYF. The CDR3, as DNA: TGTGCCACAGGCCCAGTGGCGCACGAGCAGTACTTC.